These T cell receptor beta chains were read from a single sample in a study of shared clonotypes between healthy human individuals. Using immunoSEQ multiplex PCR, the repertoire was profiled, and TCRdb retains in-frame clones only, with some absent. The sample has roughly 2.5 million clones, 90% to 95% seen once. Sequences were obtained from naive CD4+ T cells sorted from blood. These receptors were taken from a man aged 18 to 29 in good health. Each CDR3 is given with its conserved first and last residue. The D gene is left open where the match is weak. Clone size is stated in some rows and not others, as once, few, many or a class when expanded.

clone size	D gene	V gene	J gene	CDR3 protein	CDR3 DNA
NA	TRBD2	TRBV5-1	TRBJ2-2	CASSERGALSTGELFF	TGCGCCAGCAGCGAGCGGGGGGCTTTGAGCACCGGGGAGCTGTTTTTT
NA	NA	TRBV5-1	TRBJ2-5	CASSNSGGQMETQYF	TGCGCCAGCAGCAACTCGGGGGGCCAGATGGAGACCCAGTACTTC
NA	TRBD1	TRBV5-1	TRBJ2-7	CASSLRPGQAYEQYF	TGCGCCAGCAGCTTGCGGCCTGGACAGGCCTACGAGCAGTACTTC
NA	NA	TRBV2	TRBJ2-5	CASSGTGSPVETQYF	TGTGCCAGCAGTGGTACCGGGTCCCCAGTCGAGACCCAGTACTTC
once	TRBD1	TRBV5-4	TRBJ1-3	CASSINRGSSGNTIYF	TGTGCCAGCAGCATTAACAGGGGCAGCTCTGGAAACACCATATATTTT
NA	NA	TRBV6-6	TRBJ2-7	CASRQSYEQYF	TGTGCCAGTCGACAGTCCTACGAGCAGTACTTC
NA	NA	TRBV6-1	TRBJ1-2	CASSDAGRRSYTF	TGTGCCAGCAGTGATGCGGGTAGACGAAGCTACACCTTC
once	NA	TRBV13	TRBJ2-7	CASSLVGGSYEQYF	TGTGCCAGCAGCTTAGTAGGGGGCTCCTACGAGCAGTACTTC
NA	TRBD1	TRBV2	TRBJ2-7	CASSAWDRPYEQYF	TGTGCCAGCAGTGCCTGGGACAGACCCTACGAGCAGTACTTC
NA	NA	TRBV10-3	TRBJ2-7	CAISTAPAYEQYF	TGTGCCATCAGTACAGCGCCGGCCTACGAGCAGTACTTC
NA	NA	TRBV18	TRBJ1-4	CASSPRQTLPSDEKLFF	TGTGCCAGCTCACCACGTCAAACCCTCCCCTCGGATGAAAAACTGTTTTTT
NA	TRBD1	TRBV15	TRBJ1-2	CATSRGGDRANYGYTF	TGTGCCACCAGCAGAGGAGGGGACAGGGCGAACTATGGCTACACCTTC
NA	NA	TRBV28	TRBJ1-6	CASTLSGGRNSPLHF	TGTGCCAGCACCTTATCGGGGGGCCGGAATTCACCCCTCCACTTT
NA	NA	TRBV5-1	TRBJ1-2	CASSFDRNYGYTF	TGCGCCAGCAGCTTTGACAGGAACTATGGCTACACCTTC
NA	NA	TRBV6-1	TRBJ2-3	CASSEARGSGTDTQYF	TGTGCCAGCAGTGAAGCCAGGGGATCGGGCACAGATACGCAGTATTTT
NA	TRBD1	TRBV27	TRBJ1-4	CASGGTGLPNEKLFF	TGTGCCAGCGGCGGGACAGGCCTCCCGAATGAAAAACTGTTTTTT
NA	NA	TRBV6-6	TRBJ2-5	CASKQTEARGETQYF	TGTGCCAGCAAGCAGACGGAGGCCCGGGGTGAGACCCAGTACTTC
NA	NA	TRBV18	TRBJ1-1	CASSPRTQNTEAFF	TGTGCCAGCTCACCAAGGACGCAAAACACTGAAGCTTTCTTT
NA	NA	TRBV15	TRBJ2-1	CATSRESSSYNEQFF	TGTGCCACCAGCAGAGAAAGTAGCTCCTACAATGAGCAGTTCTTC
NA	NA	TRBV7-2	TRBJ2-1	CASSADRTDYNEQFF	TGTGCCAGCAGCGCAGACAGGACGGACTACAATGAGCAGTTCTTC
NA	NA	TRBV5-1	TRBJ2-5	CASSAGPEGTKTQYF	TGCGCCAGCAGCGCGGGACCCGAGGGGACAAAGACCCAGTACTTC
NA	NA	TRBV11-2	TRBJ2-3	CASSLGAATDTQYF	TGTGCCAGCAGCCTGGGCGCTGCCACAGATACGCAGTATTTT
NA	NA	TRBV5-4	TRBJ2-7	CASSVGDGYEQYF	TGTGCCAGCAGCGTGGGGGACGGATACGAGCAGTACTTC
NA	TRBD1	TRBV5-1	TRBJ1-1	CATRSQGAFTEAFF	TGCGCCACCAGAAGTCAGGGGGCATTCACTGAAGCTTTCTTT
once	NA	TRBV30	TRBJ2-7	CAWNAGRVPYEQYF	TGTGCCTGGAATGCGGGGAGAGTGCCCTACGAGCAGTACTTC
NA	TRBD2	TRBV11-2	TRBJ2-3	CASSLASGVHTDTQYF	TGTGCCAGCAGCTTAGCTAGCGGGGTCCACACAGATACGCAGTATTTT
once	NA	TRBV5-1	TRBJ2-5	CASREGGLRETQYF	TGCGCCAGCCGCGAGGGGGGCCTTAGGGAGACCCAGTACTTC
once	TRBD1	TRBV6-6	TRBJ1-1	CASSYSWDSTEAFF	TGTGCCAGCAGTTACTCGTGGGACAGCACTGAAGCTTTCTTT
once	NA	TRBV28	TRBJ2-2	CASSLEGRPGELFF	TGTGCCAGCAGTTTAGAGGGTCGCCCCGGGGAGCTGTTTTTT
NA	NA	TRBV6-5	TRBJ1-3	CASSRPGPGNTIYF	TGTGCCAGCAGTCGACCAGGGCCCGGAAACACCATATATTTT
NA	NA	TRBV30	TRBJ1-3	CAWSVRAGHSGNTIYF	TGTGCCTGGAGTGTACGCGCAGGACACTCTGGAAACACCATATATTTT
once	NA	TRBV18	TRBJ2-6	CASSPQTTGTHSSGANVLTF	TGTGCCAGCTCACCGCAAACGACCGGGACACATTCCTCTGGGGCCAACGTCCTGACTTTC
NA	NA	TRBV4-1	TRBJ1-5	CASSPDSDYSNQPQHF	TGCGCCAGCAGCCCCGACAGCGATTATAGCAATCAGCCCCAGCATTTT
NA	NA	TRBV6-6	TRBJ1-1	CASSYSTRNTEAFF	TGTGCCAGCAGTTACTCGACGAGGAACACTGAAGCTTTCTTT
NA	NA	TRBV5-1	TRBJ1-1	CASSRTPDNTEAFF	TGCGCCAGCAGCCGGACTCCCGATAACACTGAAGCTTTCTTT
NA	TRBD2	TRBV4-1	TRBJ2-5	CASSQSGTSGFEGETQYF	TGCGCCAGCAGCCAGTCCGGGACTAGCGGGTTTGAGGGGGAGACCCAGTACTTC
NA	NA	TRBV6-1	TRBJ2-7	CASTPRWASEQYF	TGTGCCAGCACCCCAAGGTGGGCAAGCGAGCAGTACTTC
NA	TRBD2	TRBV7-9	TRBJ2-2	CASSNSHGLAGGRTGELFF	TGTGCCAGCAGCAACTCCCACGGACTAGCGGGAGGGCGGACCGGGGAGCTGTTTTTT
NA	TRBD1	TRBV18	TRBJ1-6	CASSPVGQGNSPLHF	TGTGCCAGCTCACCAGTTGGACAGGGCAATTCACCCCTCCACTTT
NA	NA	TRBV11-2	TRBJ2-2	CASSLAVLNTGELFF	TGTGCCAGCAGCTTAGCGGTCCTCAACACCGGGGAGCTGTTTTTT
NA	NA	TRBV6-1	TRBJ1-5	CASSPTWNQPQHF	TGTGCCAGCAGCCCCACTTGGAATCAGCCCCAGCATTTT
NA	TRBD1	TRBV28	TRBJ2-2	CASRGTGNTGELFF	TGTGCCAGCAGAGGGACAGGGAACACCGGGGAGCTGTTTTTT
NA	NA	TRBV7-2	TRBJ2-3	CASSLGQYTDTQYF	TGTGCCAGCAGCTTAGGCCAATACACAGATACGCAGTATTTT
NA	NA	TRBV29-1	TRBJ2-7	CSVAGRFSYEQYF	TGCAGCGTTGCAGGGAGGTTCTCCTACGAGCAGTACTTC
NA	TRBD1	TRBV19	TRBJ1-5	CASSIVGTGWDQPQHF	TGTGCCAGTAGTATAGTCGGGACAGGGTGGGATCAGCCCCAGCATTTT
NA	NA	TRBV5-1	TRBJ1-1	CASSLIRETEAFF	TGCGCCAGCAGCTTGATCCGTGAAACTGAAGCTTTCTTT